The next 21 T cell receptor beta chains were all read from a single sample in a study of cytomegalovirus exposure and HLA in healthy donors (dated by TCRdb to 2016 to 2017). Library preparation was by the immunoSEQ multiplex PCR assay. The multiplex PCR relied on a mix of 60 forward primers for TCR Vbeta segments and 13 reverse primers for TCR Jbeta segments. Not all clones reach the TCRdb copy of this immuneACCESS table, which keeps in-frame sequences only. Checked studies attribute under half of the gap to unresolved V genes and leave the rest unexplained. This sample gives about 93,000 clones in total; roughly 79% of them show up just once. The ten most abundant clones make up under 0.75% of the sample. Input material: PBMCs. The source is a man aged 25-45 years in good health and CMV-seronegative.

The chain uses TRBV7-6 and TRBJ2-2; 7 nucleotides agree with TRBD1. CDR3 length: 18 residues. V gave up 1 base and J gave up 3 bases; unmatched junction bases: 11. Looked up from germline, CDR1 is SGHVS and CDR2 is FNYEAQ. The CDR3 DNA reads TGTGCCAGCAGCTTAGGGGCCGCAGGGGGTACGGACACCGGGGAGCTGTTTTTT. Amino acid sequence: CASSLGAAGGTDTGELFF.

This chain links TRBV7-9 with TRBJ2-3; no firm D call. Trimming left V 0 bases short and J 2 bases short, with 6 bases between. In germline, CDR1 is SEHNR, CDR2 FQNEAQ (reference sequence). The CDR3 extends over 14 amino acids. The CDR3 region has the DNA TGTGCCAGCAGCTTAGCGAGCCCCACAGATACGCAGTATTTT. Protein: CASSLASPTDTQYF.

This clone was seen more than once but under ten times. This chain links TRBV5-1 with TRBJ1-1; 8 positions agree with TRBD1. J gave up 2 bases and V 3 bases, and 6 bases lay outside the gene matches. CDR3 length: 15 residues. Germline CDR1 is SGHRS and CDR2 is YFSETQ. CDR3 region: CASSWEDRVNTEAFF. For the CDR3, the DNA is TGCGCCAGCAGCTGGGAGGACAGGGTTAACACTGAAGCTTTCTTT.

The CDR3 coding sequence is TGCAGCGTTGAAGAGTTCGTTAGTGGGGGCGGCTACACCTTC. It translates to CSVEEFVSGGGYTF. V is TRBV29-1 and J is TRBJ1-2; D is perhaps TRBD1 (6 bases). The germline CDR1 and CDR2 sequences are SQVTM and ANQGSEA. Trimming left V 0 bases short and J 8 bases short, with 16 bases between. The CDR3 is made up of 14 amino acids.

CDR3 DNA sequence: TGTGCCAGCAGCCAAGTCGTGGCGGCCACTGAAGCTTTCTTT. It specifies CASSQVVAATEAFF. The chain combines TRBV7-8 with TRBJ1-1; D call uncertain. The CDR3 extends over 14 amino acids. Germline V CDR1 and CDR2: SGHVS, FQNEAQ. V lost 5 bases and J 4 bases, leaving 14 bases between the germline ends.

The rearrangement uses TRBV10-3 and TRBJ2-1; 11 bases agree with TRBD1. V gave up 2 bases and J gave up 7 bases; unmatched junction bases: 4. Germline V gene sequence: CDR1 ENHRY, CDR2 SYGVKD. The CDR3 is 15 residues long. The CDR3 protein is CAISERTGGLNEQFF. The CDR3 nucleotides are TGTGCCATCAGTGAGAGGACAGGGGGCCTTAATGAGCAGTTCTTC.

This clone occurred a few times. This sequence joins TRBV5-1 and TRBJ2-4, with TRBD1 identical over 8 bases. From germline, CDR1 is SGHRS and CDR2 YFSETQ. The CDR3 consists of 15 residues. V dropped 4 bases and J dropped 3; count of bases not matched to a gene: 6. CDR3 residues: CASSTGQAGKNIQYF. DNA for the CDR3: TGCGCCAGCAGCACGGGACAGGCTGGCAAAAACATTCAGTACTTC.

The chain carries TRBV29-1 and TRBJ2-3, with TRBD2 matching over 16 bases. Germline V gene sequence: CDR1 SQVTM, CDR2 ANQGSEA. The J segment lost 5 bases and the V segment lost 4 bases, leaving 21 bases of the junction unmatched. The CDR3 is made up of 21 amino acids. CDR3 in DNA: TGCAGCGTTGCCGGGACTAGCGGGGGGGGCATCGGCCCGGGGCTTGGAGATACGCAGTATTTT. It translates to CSVAGTSGGGIGPGLGDTQYF.

This CDR3 reads CASSEYRVGNSPLHF. Written as DNA, the CDR3 is TGTGCCAGCAGTGAATACAGGGTGGGAAATTCACCCCTCCACTTT. The rearrangement uses TRBV2 and TRBJ1-6, with D possibly TRBD1 on 6 matching bases. This CDR3 spans 15 amino acids. V was cut by 2 bases and J by 7 bases, with 12 bases left in between. CDR1 and CDR2 (germline): SNHLY, FYNNEI.

This clone was detected only once. The V and J genes are TRBV6-5 and TRBJ1-2; D is undetermined. In germline, CDR1 is MNHEY, CDR2 SVGAGI. The germline V and J ends were trimmed by 5 bases and 1 base, with 11 bases remaining between them. This CDR3 region has 14 residues. CDR3 sequence: CASSEWYGNYGYTF. The CDR3 nucleotides read TGTGCCAGCAGTGAATGGTACGGTAACTATGGCTACACCTTC.

The count of this clone is one. This chain connects TRBV7-2 to TRBJ1-6, with D hard to call. The ends were cut back, 5 bases at V and 10 bases at J, with 24 bases in the middle. Germline CDR1 is SGHTA and CDR2 is FQGNSA. There are 17 residues in the CDR3. The CDR3 DNA is TGTGCCAGCAGCCCCGGTTTGGGGAGGTCCGATGGGTCACCCCTCCACTTT. It is translated as CASSPGLGRSDGSPLHF.

A single count supports this clone. The chain combines TRBV4-3 with TRBJ2-3; 8 nucleotides match TRBD2. Germline CDR1 reads LGHNA; CDR2 reads YSLEER. This CDR3 comprises 15 residues. The junction had 6 bases not matched to a gene; V was cut back by 3 bases and J by 4 bases. CDR3 sequence: CASSHAGGKSDTQYF. The CDR3 DNA reads as TGCGCCAGCAGCCATGCGGGGGGCAAATCAGATACGCAGTATTTT.

The chain uses TRBV4-2 and TRBJ2-3, with TRBD1 identical over 7 bases. Germline assignment: CDR1 LGHNA and CDR2 YNFKEQ. The CDR3 contains 16 residues. The trim removed 4 bases at V and 0 bases at J, leaving 7 bases unmatched. This CDR3 reads CASSLRTGDSTDTQYF. CDR3 nucleotides: TGTGCCAGCAGCCTCAGGACAGGCGATAGCACAGATACGCAGTATTTT.

The rearrangement joins TRBV28 to TRBJ2-2, with TRBD1 matching 10 bases. The trim removed 6 bases at V and 5 bases at J, leaving 15 bases unmatched. The length of the CDR3 is 18 residues. CDR1 and CDR2 (germline): MDHEN, SYDVKM. The CDR3 nucleotides are TGTGCCAGCAGCGGACAGACCGGACAGGGGGTAGGGACCGGGGAGCTGTTTTTT. It encodes CASSGQTGQGVGTGELFF.

The chain couples TRBV19 to TRBJ1-5; 8 bases match TRBD1. V shed 7 bases, J shed 3 bases, and the junction held 8 bases outside the gene matches. The CDR3 spans 15 residues. Per germline, CDR1 LNHDA and CDR2 SQIVND (reference sequence). CDR3 in amino acids: CASNIGQGPNQPQHF. CDR3 sequence (DNA): TGTGCCAGTAACATAGGACAGGGCCCCAATCAGCCCCAGCATTTT.

The V and J genes are TRBV18 and TRBJ1-2, with 7 bases lining up with TRBD1. The J segment lost 2 bases and the V segment lost 5 bases, leaving 8 bases of the junction unmatched. Germline loops: CDR1 KGHSH, CDR2 LQKENI. The CDR3 has 15 residues. The CDR3 DNA sequence: TGTGCCAGCTCAGCGGCACAGGGGCGGAACTATGGCTACACCTTC. It encodes CASSAAQGRNYGYTF.

This clone was observed once. The chain couples TRBV18 to TRBJ2-7; 11 bases are shared with TRBD1. Germline trimming cut 4 bases from V and 4 bases from J; bases unmatched to any gene: 0. This CDR3 is built from 13 residues. Germline CDR1 is KGHSH and CDR2 is LQKENI. CDR3 coding DNA: TGTGCCAGCTCACGGGACAGGGGGTACGAGCAGTACTTC. Its translation: CASSRDRGYEQYF.

The CDR3 protein is CASRQRTRSYTF. CDR3 nucleotides: TGTGCCAGCAGACAAAGGACACGGAGCTACACCTTC. The V and J genes are TRBV7-2 and TRBJ1-2; maybe TRBD1 (5 bases). The V end lost 6 bases, the J end lost 9 bases, and 14 bases lay between the germline ends. The CDR3 is 12 residues long. Germline CDR1 SGHTA, CDR2 FQGNSA.

The rearrangement joins TRBV6-5 to TRBJ2-1; a possible D gene is TRBD1 (5 bases). This CDR3 contains 16 residues. CDR1 is MNHEY and CDR2 is SVGAGI in the germline V gene. Trimming left V 4 bases short and J 2 bases short, with 15 bases between. CDR3 DNA sequence: TGTGCCAGCAGTTCAGGGTTCGGTATACCCTACAATGAGCAGTTCTTC. It is translated as CASSSGFGIPYNEQFF.

As regards this clone: Other DNA sequences in this sample translate to the same CDR3. The chain uses TRBV18 and TRBJ2-7, with 7 bases lining up with TRBD1. Germline CDR1 is KGHSH and CDR2 is LQKENI. The CDR3 has 13 amino acids. V lost 3 bases, J lost 3 bases, and 2 bases stayed unmatched. The chain's CDR3 is CASSPGTDYEQYV. The CDR3 region has the DNA TGTGCCAGCTCACCCGGGACAGACTACGAGCAGTACGTC.

This clone was observed a handful of times. The V gene is TRBV7-9, the J gene TRBJ1-2, with TRBD1 matching 9 bases. Germline loops: CDR1 SEHNR, CDR2 FQNEAQ (reference sequence). Trimming removed 6 bases from V and 5 bases from J; junction bases left unmatched: 10. This CDR3 has 15 amino acids. In nucleotides, the CDR3 is TGTGCCAGCAGTTCGGACAGGGGAAGACATTATGGCTACACCTTC. Protein sequence: CASSSDRGRHYGYTF. Variable domain in full (rest from reference TRBV7-9 and TRBJ1-2): DTGVSQNPRHKITKRGQNVTFRCDPISEHNRLYWYRQTLGQGPEFLTYFQNEAQLEKSRLLSDRFSAERPKGSFSTLEIQRTEQGDSAMYLCASSSDRGRHYGYTFGSGTRLTVV.